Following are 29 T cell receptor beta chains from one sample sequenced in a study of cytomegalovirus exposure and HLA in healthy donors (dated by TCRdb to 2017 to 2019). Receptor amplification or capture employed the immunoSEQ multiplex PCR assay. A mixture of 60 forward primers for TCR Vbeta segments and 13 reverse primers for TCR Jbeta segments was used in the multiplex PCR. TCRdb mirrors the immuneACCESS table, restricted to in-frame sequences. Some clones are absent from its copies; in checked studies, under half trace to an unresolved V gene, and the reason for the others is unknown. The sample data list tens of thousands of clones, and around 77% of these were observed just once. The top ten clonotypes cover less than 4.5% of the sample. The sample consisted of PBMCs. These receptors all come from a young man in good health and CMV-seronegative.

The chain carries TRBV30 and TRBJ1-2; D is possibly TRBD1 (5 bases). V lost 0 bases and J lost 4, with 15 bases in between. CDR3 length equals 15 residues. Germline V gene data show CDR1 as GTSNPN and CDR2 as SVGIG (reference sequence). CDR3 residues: CAWSVPTGVGYGYTF. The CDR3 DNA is TGTGCCTGGAGTGTCCCCACGGGGGTCGGCTATGGCTACACCTTC.

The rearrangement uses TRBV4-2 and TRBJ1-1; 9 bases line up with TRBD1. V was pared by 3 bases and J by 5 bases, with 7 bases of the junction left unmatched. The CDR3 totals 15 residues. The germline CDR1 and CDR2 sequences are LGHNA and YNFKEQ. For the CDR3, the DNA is TGTGCCAGCAGCCACGAGGACAGGGGAAGGACTGAAGCTTTCTTT. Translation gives CASSHEDRGRTEAFF.

The CDR3 loop reads CATRTESNTGELFF. The CDR3 DNA reads as TGTGCCACCAGGACGGAGAGTAACACCGGGGAGCTGTTTTTT. The V and J genes are TRBV7-9 and TRBJ2-2; D is uncertain. Trimming removed 10 bases from V and 2 bases from J, with 14 bases in between. Per germline, CDR1 SEHNR and CDR2 FQNEAQ (reference sequence). The CDR3 totals 14 residues.

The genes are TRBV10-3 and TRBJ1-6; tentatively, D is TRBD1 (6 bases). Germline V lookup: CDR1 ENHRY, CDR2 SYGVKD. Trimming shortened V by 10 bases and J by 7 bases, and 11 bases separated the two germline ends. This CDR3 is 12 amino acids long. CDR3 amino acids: CATGQTNSPLHF. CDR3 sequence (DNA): TGTGCCACCGGACAGACAAATTCACCCCTCCACTTT.

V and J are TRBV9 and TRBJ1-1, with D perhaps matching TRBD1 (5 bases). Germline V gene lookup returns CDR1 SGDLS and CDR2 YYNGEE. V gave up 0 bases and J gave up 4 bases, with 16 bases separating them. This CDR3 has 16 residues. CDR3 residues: CASSVGGGRGGTEAFF. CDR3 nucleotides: TGTGCCAGCAGCGTAGGAGGTGGCCGGGGGGGCACTGAAGCTTTCTTT.

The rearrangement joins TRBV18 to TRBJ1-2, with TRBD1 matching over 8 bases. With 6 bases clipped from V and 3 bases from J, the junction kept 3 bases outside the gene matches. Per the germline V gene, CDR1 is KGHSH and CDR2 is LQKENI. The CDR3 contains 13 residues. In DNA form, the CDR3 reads TGTGCCAGCTCCCCGGGACAGGACTATGGCTACACCTTC. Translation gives CASSPGQDYGYTF.

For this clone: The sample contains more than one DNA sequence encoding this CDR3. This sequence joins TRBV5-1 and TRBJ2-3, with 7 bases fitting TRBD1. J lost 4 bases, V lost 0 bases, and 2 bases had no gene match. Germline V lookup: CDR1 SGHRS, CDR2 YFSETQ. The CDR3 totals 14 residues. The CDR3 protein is CASSLGQGADTQYF. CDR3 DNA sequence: TGCGCCAGCAGCTTGGGACAGGGCGCAGATACGCAGTATTTT.

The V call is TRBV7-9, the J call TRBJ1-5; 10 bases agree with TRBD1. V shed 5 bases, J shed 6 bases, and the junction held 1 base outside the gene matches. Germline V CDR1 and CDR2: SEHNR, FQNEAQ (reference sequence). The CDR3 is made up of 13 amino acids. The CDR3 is CASSDRGLQPQHF. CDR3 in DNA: TGTGCCAGCAGCGACAGGGGGCTTCAGCCCCAGCATTTT.

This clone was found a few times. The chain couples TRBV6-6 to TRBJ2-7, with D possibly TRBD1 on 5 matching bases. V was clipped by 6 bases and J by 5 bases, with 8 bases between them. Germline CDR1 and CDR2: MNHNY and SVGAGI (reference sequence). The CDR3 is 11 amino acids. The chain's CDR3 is CASRGQNEQYF. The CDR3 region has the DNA TGTGCCAGCAGGGGGCAGAACGAGCAGTACTTC.

The CDR3 protein is CASSLGHSSGRSRSYNEQFF. In DNA form, the CDR3 reads TGTGCCAGCAGCTTAGGCCACTCTAGCGGGAGAAGTAGGTCCTACAATGAGCAGTTCTTC. The chain couples TRBV13 to TRBJ2-1; 10 nucleotides line up with TRBD2. Trimming removed 0 bases from V and 1 base from J; junction bases left unmatched: 12. Germline-derived CDR1 and CDR2 are PRHDT and FYEKMQ (reference sequence). The CDR3 is made up of 20 amino acids.

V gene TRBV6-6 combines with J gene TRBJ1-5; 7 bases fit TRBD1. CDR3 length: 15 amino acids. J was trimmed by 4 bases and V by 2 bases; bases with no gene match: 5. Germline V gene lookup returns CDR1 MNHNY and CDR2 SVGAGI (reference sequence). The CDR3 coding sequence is TGTGCCAGCAGTTACCCCGGACAGGTAAATCAGCCCCAGCATTTT. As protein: CASSYPGQVNQPQHF.

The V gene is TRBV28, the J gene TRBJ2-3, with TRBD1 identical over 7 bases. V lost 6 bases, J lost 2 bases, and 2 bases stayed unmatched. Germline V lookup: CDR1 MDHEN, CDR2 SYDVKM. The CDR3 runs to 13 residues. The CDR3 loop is CASRQGYTDTQYF. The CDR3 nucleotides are TGTGCCAGCAGACAGGGGTACACAGATACGCAGTATTTT.

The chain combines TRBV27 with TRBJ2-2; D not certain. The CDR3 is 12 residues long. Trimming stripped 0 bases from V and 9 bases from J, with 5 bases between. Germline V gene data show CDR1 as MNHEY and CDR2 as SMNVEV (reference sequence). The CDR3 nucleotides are TGTGCCAGCAGTTTATCAAGCCGGGAGCTGTTTTTT. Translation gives CASSLSSRELFF.

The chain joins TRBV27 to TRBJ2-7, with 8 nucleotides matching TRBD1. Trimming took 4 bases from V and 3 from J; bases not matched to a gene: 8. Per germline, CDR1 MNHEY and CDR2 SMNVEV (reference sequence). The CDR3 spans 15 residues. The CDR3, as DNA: TGTGCCAGCAGTTGGCAGGGGGCGAGGGACTACGAGCAGTACTTC. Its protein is CASSWQGARDYEQYF.

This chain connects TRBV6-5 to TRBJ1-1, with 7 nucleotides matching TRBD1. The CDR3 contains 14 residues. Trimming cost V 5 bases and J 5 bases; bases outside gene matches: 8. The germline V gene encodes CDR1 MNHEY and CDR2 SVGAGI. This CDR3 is CASSQQGTGTEAFF. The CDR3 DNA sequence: TGTGCCAGCAGTCAACAGGGGACGGGTACTGAAGCTTTCTTT.

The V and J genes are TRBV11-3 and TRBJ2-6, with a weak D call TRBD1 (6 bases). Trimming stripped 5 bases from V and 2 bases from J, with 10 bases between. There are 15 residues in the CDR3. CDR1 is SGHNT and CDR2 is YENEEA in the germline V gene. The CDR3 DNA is TGTGCCAGCAGCATTGGGGGCACTGGGGCCAACGTCCTGACTTTC. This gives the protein CASSIGGTGANVLTF. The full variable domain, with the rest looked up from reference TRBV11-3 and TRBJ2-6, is EAGVVQSPRYKIIEKKQPVAFWCNPISGHNTLYWYLQNLGQGPELLIRYENEEAVDDSQLPKDRFSAERLKGVDSTLKIQPAELGDSAVYLCASSIGGTGANVLTFGAGSRLTVL.

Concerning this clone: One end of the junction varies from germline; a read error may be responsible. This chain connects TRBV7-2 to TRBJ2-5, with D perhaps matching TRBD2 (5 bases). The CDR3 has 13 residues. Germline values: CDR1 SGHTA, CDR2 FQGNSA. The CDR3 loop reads CASSTLEQGTQYF. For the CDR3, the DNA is TGTGCCAGCAGCACACTAGAGCAAGGGACCCAGTACTTC. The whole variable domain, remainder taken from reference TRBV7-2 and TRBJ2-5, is GAGVSQSPSNKVTEKGKDVELRCDPISGHTALYWYRQSLGQGLEFLIYFQGNSAPDKSGLPSDRFSAERTGGSVSTLTIQRTQQEDSAVYLCASSTLEQGTQYFGPGTRLLVL.

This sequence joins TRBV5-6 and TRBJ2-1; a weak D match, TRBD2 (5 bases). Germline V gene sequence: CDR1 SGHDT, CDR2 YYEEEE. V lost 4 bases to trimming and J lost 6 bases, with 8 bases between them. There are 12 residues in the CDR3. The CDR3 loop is CASSHRGNEQFF. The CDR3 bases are TGTGCCAGCAGCCACCGGGGCAATGAGCAGTTCTTC.

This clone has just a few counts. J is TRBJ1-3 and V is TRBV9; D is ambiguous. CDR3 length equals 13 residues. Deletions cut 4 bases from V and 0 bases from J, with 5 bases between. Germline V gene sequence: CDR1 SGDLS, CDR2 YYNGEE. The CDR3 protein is CASSPSSGNTIYF. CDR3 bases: TGTGCCAGCAGCCCCAGCTCTGGAAACACCATATATTTT.

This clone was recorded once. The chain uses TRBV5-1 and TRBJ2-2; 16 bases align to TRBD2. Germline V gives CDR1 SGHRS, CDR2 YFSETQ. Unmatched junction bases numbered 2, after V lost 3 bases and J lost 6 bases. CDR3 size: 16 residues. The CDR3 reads CASSSGLAGGAGELFF. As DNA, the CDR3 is TGCGCCAGCAGCTCGGGACTAGCGGGAGGGGCCGGGGAGCTGTTTTTT. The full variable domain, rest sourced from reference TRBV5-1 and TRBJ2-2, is KAGVTQTPRYLIKTRGQQVTLSCSPISGHRSVSWYQQTPGQGLQFLFEYFSETQRNKGNFPGRFSGRQFSNSRSEMNVSTLELGDSALYLCASSSGLAGGAGELFFGEGSRLTVL.

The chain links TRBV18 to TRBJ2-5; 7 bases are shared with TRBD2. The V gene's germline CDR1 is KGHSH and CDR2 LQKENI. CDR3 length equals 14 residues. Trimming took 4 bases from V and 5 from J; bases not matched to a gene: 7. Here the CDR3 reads CASSQGGVEETQYF. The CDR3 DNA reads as TGTGCCAGCTCACAGGGAGGGGTCGAGGAGACCCAGTACTTC.

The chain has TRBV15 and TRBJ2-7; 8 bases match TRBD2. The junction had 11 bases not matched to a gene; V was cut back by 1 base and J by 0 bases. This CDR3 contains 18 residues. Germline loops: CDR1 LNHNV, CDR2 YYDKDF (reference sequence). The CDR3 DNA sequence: TGTGCCACCAGCAGAGTCGCGGTGGCTAGCGGGCTCTCCTACGAGCAGTACTTC. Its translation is CATSRVAVASGLSYEQYF.

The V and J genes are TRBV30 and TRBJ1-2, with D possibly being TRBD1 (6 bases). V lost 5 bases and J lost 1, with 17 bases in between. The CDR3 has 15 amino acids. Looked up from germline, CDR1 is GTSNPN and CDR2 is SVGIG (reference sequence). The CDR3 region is CAWDKTGTLNYGYTF. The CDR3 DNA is TGTGCCTGGGACAAAACCGGGACACTTAACTATGGCTACACCTTC.

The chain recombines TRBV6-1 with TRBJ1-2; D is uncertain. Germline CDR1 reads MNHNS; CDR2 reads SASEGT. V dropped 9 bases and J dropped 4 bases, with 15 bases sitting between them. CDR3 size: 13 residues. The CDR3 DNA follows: TGTGCCAGTCGTCAGGATGGGAGCTATGGCTACACCTTC. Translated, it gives CASRQDGSYGYTF.

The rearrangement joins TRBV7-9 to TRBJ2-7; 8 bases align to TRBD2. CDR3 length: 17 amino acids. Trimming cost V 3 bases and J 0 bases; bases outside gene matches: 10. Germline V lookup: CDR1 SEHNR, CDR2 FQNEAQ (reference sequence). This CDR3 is CASSFPVPRGDSYEQYF. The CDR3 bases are TGTGCCAGCAGCTTCCCCGTCCCGCGGGGGGACTCCTACGAGCAGTACTTC.

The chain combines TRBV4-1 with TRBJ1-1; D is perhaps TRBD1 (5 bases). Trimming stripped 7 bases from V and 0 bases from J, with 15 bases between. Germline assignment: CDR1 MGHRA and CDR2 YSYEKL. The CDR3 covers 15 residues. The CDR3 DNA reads TGCGCCAGCAATGGGGCAGGTAACATGAACACTGAAGCTTTCTTT. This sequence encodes CASNGAGNMNTEAFF.

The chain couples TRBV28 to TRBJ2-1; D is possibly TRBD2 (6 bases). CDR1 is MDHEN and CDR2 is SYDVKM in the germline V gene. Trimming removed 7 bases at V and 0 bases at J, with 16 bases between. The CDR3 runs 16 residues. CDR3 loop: CASIPSGGSSYNEQFF. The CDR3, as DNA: TGTGCCAGCATCCCCTCTGGGGGGAGCTCCTACAATGAGCAGTTCTTC.

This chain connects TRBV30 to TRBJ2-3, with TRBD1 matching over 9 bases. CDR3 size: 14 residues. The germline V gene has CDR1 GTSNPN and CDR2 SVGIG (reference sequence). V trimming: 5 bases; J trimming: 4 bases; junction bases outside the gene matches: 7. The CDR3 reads CAWRTGGASDTQYF. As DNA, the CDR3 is TGTGCCTGGCGTACAGGGGGCGCATCAGATACGCAGTATTTT.

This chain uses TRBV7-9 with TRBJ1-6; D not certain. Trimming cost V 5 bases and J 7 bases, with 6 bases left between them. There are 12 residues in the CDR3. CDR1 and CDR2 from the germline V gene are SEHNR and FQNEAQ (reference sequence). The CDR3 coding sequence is TGTGCCAGCAGCCTAAACAATTCACCCCTCCACTTT. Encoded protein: CASSLNNSPLHF.